What follows are 16 T cell receptor beta chains derived from one specimen sequenced in a study of identical twins. TCRdb used MiXCR to reprocess the 5' RACE reads, holding one entry per CDR3 protein. The profile shows about 700,000 distinct CDR3 sequences, 8.6% of them singletons. These data were also filed under a second study, of yellow fever vaccine responses in identical twins.

The sequencing sample was made of PBMCs. These receptors originate from a woman aged 18-29 years in good health.

The CDR3 DNA reads as TGTGCCAGCACGCGGACAGGGAAATCGGAGACCCAGTACTTC. This gives the protein CASTRTGKSETQYF. The chain is built from TRBV11-2 and TRBJ2-5; TRBD1 aligns across 8 bases. After removal of 7 bases from V and 5 bases from J, the junction contained 9 bases not matched to a gene. The CDR3 has 14 residues. Germline-derived CDR1 and CDR2 are SGHAT and FQNNGV.

This clonotype was found a few times. The chain couples TRBV11-2 to TRBJ2-5; a possible D gene is TRBD2 (5 bases). V was pared by 1 base and J by 0 bases, with 9 bases between. The CDR3 extends over 15 amino acids. Germline CDR1 reads SGHAT; CDR2 reads FQNNGV. The DNA of the CDR3 is TGTGCCAGCAGCTTAGTTTTCGGGGACCAAGAGACCCAGTACTTC. Translated, it gives CASSLVFGDQETQYF.

In its sample, this clonotype was seen a few times. This chain links TRBV4-2 with TRBJ2-2; perhaps D is TRBD1 or TRBD2 (5 bases each). The germline V gene encodes CDR1 LGHNA and CDR2 YNFKEQ. V was cut by 7 bases and J by 5 bases, with 14 bases left in between. This CDR3 comprises 14 residues. CDR3 bases: TGTGCCAGCAAGGGGACGACAGAGACCGGGGAGCTGTTTTTT. The encoded protein is CASKGTTETGELFF.

This clonotype was counted a few times. The chain employs TRBV5-6 and TRBJ1-1; D is unclear. Germline V gene sequence: CDR1 SGHDT, CDR2 YYEEEE. This CDR3 spans 15 amino acids. Trimming took off 2 bases at V and 3 bases at J, with 14 bases between the two ends. DNA for the CDR3: TGTGCCAGCAGCTTTACCAGGCTGTTGGACACTGAAGCTTTCTTT. It yields the protein CASSFTRLLDTEAFF.

For the CDR3, the DNA is TGCGCCAGCAGCTTGGAAGGGACAACCCAAGAGACCCAGTACTTC. It codes for CASSLEGTTQETQYF. The chain has TRBV5-1 and TRBJ2-5; tentatively, D is TRBD1 (6 bases). V was cut by 0 bases and J by 1 base, with 10 bases left in between. CDR1 and CDR2 (germline): SGHRS, YFSETQ. This CDR3 contains 15 residues. The full variable domain, in which reference TRBV5-1 and TRBJ2-5 provide the parts outside the CDR3, is KAGVTQTPRYLIKTRGQQVTLSCSPISGHRSVSWYQQTPGQGLQFLFEYFSETQRNKGNFPGRFSGRQFSNSRSEMNVSTLELGDSALYLCASSLEGTTQETQYFGPGTRLLVL.

The V and J genes are TRBV4-1 and TRBJ2-7; maybe TRBD1 (6 bases). With 1 base removed from V and 6 bases from J, the gap between germline ends came to 10 bases. Germline V CDR1 and CDR2: MGHRA, YSYEKL. The CDR3 contains 13 residues. The CDR3 region has the DNA TGCGCCAGCAGCCAAGGGACAGCGAGCGAGCAGTACTTC. Amino acids: CASSQGTASEQYF.

The J gene is TRBJ2-3, the V gene TRBV20-1; 8 nucleotides agree with TRBD2. The germline CDR1 and CDR2 sequences are DFQATT and SNEGSKA (reference sequence). The V gene end was trimmed by 5 bases and the J gene end by 5 bases; junction bases not matched to a gene: 12. The CDR3 totals 15 residues. CDR3 nucleotides: TGCAGTGCTCCCTCGGGGGGGAGTTTATTAGATACGCAGTATTTT. This codes for CSAPSGGSLLDTQYF.

This clonotype was detected a few times. The chain couples TRBV30 to TRBJ2-3, with a weak D call TRBD2 (7 bases). The V end lost 0 bases, the J end lost 0 bases, and 16 bases lay between the germline ends. Looked up from germline, CDR1 is GTSNPN and CDR2 is SVGIG (reference sequence). CDR3 length: 17 residues. The CDR3 nucleotides read TGTGCCTGGAGTGTACTCGGCGGGGGCCCTAGCACAGATACGCAGTATTTT. Its protein is CAWSVLGGGPSTDTQYF.

This clonotype was observed at least ten times. The rearrangement uses TRBV5-1 and TRBJ1-2; D remains unclear. The CDR3 has 15 amino acids. Germline V gives CDR1 SGHRS, CDR2 YFSETQ. V was shortened by 0 bases and J by 4 bases, with 13 bases between the two germline ends. Here the CDR3 reads CASSLDGLLTYGYTF. The CDR3 nucleotides read TGCGCCAGCAGCTTGGATGGACTTTTGACCTATGGCTACACCTTC. The variable domain in full, with the rest retrieved from reference TRBV5-1 and TRBJ1-2, is KAGVTQTPRYLIKTRGQQVTLSCSPISGHRSVSWYQQTPGQGLQFLFEYFSETQRNKGNFPGRFSGRQFSNSRSEMNVSTLELGDSALYLCASSLDGLLTYGYTFGSGTRLTVV.

V usage is TRBV18 and J usage is TRBJ2-7; TRBD1 aligns across 7 bases. Germline V gene data show CDR1 as KGHSH and CDR2 as LQKENI. The CDR3 runs to 16 residues. V gave up 2 bases and J gave up 3 bases; unmatched junction bases: 10. The CDR3 nucleotides read TGTGCCAGCTCACCAATCCCGACAGGGAATCTCTACGAGCAGTACTTC. Encoded protein: CASSPIPTGNLYEQYF.

In its sample, this clonotype was seen many times. The CDR3 loop is CASSLAASADTQYF. CDR3 DNA sequence: TGCGCCAGCAGCTTGGCTGCTAGCGCAGATACGCAGTATTTT. The chain combines TRBV5-1 with TRBJ2-3, with a tentative D call TRBD2 (6 bases). CDR1 and CDR2 (germline): SGHRS, YFSETQ. CDR3 length: 14 residues. V was pared by 0 bases and J by 4 bases, with 9 bases between. Full variable domain (remainder filled in from reference TRBV5-1 and TRBJ2-3): KAGVTQTPRYLIKTRGQQVTLSCSPISGHRSVSWYQQTPGQGLQFLFEYFSETQRNKGNFPGRFSGRQFSNSRSEMNVSTLELGDSALYLCASSLAASADTQYFGPGTRLTVL.

This rearrangement joins TRBV6-5 to TRBJ2-7, with TRBD2 matching 12 bases. The CDR3 runs to 19 residues. Germline V gene data show CDR1 as MNHEY and CDR2 as SVGAGI. With V trimmed by 0 bases and J by 0 bases, 9 bases remained unmatched. The CDR3 protein is CASSYSSGLGLAGSYEQYF. The CDR3 DNA follows: TGTGCCAGCAGTTACTCGAGTGGCTTGGGACTAGCGGGCTCCTACGAGCAGTACTTC.

This clonotype was counted a few times. The rearrangement joins TRBV6-5 to TRBJ2-1; 11 bases match TRBD2. Trimming cost V 3 bases and J 4 bases; bases outside gene matches: 5. Germline-derived CDR1 and CDR2 are MNHEY and SVGAGI. CDR3 length: 16 residues. DNA for the CDR3: TGTGCCAGCAGTTATTCGGTAGCGGGAGGGTACAATGAGCAGTTCTTC. Translation gives CASSYSVAGGYNEQFF.

The CDR3, as DNA: TGTGCCAGCAGCCAAAGGGGCGGGCGGACCTACAATGAGCAGTTCTTC. Protein product: CASSQRGGRTYNEQFF. This chain connects TRBV14 to TRBJ2-1, with D perhaps matching TRBD1 or TRBD2 (5 bases each). The CDR3 is made up of 16 amino acids. Germline assignment: CDR1 SGHDN and CDR2 FVKESK. Deletions cut 2 bases from V and 2 bases from J, with 13 bases between.

With respect to this clonotype: At one boundary the junction diverges from the germline segment, which might be a read error. This rearrangement joins TRBV3-1 to TRBJ2-7, with D possibly matching TRBD1 (5 bases). CDR1 and CDR2 (germline): LGHDT, YNNKEL (reference sequence). The CDR3 has 16 residues. The CDR3 sequence: CAGSQERSRASYEQYF. CDR3 nucleotide sequence: TGTGCCGGCAGCCAAGAAAGATCCAGGGCCTCCTACGAGCAGTACTTC.

This chain uses TRBV28 with TRBJ2-4, with D possibly being TRBD1 (5 bases). CDR1 is MDHEN and CDR2 is SYDVKM in the germline V gene. The V end lost 4 bases, the J end lost 0 bases, and 16 bases lay between the germline ends. The CDR3 runs 17 residues. Here the CDR3 DNA reads TGTGCCAGCAGTTCCGGATCGCAAGGGGAAGCCAAAAACATTCAGTACTTC. Its protein is CASSSGSQGEAKNIQYF.